This is a list of T cell receptor beta chains from one sample in a study of blood T cell repertoires in COVID-19. The repertoire was sequenced with immunoSEQ multiplex PCR; TCRdb's copy has only in-frame clones and lacks some. In the table there are over 100,000 clones, nearly 70% of which are singletons. The sample consisted of peripheral blood. All receptors come from a woman between 65 and 79 years old with acute or convalescent COVID-19. Each CDR3 is given without its conserved first and last residue.

14,TRBJ2-4,TRBV2,ASSIPTGGTKNIQY
17,TRBJ1-4,TRBV19,ASSINWASRGGTNEKLF
13,TRBJ1-1,TRBV18,ASSGDRSMNTEAF
13,TRBJ2-2,TRBV6-5,ASSSGTSDYGELF
9,TRBJ2-5,TRBV18,ASSPDRGQY
13,TRBJ2-3,TRBV10-3,AIRTTGFSTDTQY
12,TRBJ1-2,TRBV30,AWSVRGQGYGYT
11,TRBJ2-7,TRBV10-2,ASTGLLRYEQY
13,TRBJ1-2,TRBV5-8,ASSPQAGNGYGYT
11,TRBJ1-1,TRBV11-2,ASSLDVTAEAF
12,TRBJ1-2,TRBV6-2/TRBV6-3,ASSYSGRNYGYT
14,TRBJ1-6,TRBV5-1,ASSSGTGDFNSPLH
13,TRBJ2-3,TRBV4-2,ASSQGGQGGDTQY
14,TRBJ2-1,TRBV3-1/TRBV3-2,ASKKRAGGPGNEQF
12,TRBJ2-7,TRBV6-5,ASSSGQGADEQY
16,TRBJ2-2,TRBV5-4,ASSAGGGATAESGELF
12,TRBJ2-3,TRBV24-1,ATSDTQVRDTQY
11,TRBJ2-5,TRBV12-5,ASAVLGGETQY
10,TRBJ2-3,TRBV2,ASSPDSHTQY
14,TRBJ1-5,TRBV6-6,ASSYSIQFSNQPQH
11,TRBJ1-1,TRBV12-3/TRBV12-4,ASSLRTATEAF
12,TRBJ1-1,TRBV6-4,ASRIRTKGTEAF
13,TRBJ2-5,TRBV9,ASSGLAGGVKTQY
9,TRBJ1-4,TRBV6-5,ASRRFEKLF
12,TRBJ2-1,TRBV2,ASVWTSDNNEQF
14,TRBJ1-4,TRBV4-1,ASSQDRGAANEKLF
14,TRBJ2-2,TRBV18,ASSSPGQDLTGELF
12,TRBJ1-2,TRBV20-1,SASASRLNYGYT
14,TRBJ2-2,TRBV28,ASSPLLAVNTGELF
12,TRBJ2-7,TRBV19,ASSSAGGGYEQY
13,TRBJ2-2,TRBV2,ASRGTSGSAGELF